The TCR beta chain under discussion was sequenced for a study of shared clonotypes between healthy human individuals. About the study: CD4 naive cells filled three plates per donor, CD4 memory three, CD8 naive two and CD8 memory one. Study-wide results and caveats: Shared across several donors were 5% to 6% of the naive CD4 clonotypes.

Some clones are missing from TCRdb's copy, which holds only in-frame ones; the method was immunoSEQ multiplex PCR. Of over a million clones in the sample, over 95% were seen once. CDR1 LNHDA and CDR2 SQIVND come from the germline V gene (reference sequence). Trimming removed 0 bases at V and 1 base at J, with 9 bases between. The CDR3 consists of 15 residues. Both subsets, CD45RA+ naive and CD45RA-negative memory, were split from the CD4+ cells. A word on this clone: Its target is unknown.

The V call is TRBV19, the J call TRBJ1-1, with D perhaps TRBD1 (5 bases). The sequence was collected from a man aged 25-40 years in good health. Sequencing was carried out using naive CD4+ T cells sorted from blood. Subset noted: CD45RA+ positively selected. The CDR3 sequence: CASSIEAQANTEAFF. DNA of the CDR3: TGTGCCAGTAGTATAGAGGCACAGGCGAACACTGAAGCTTTCTTT.